The rows below give T cell receptor beta chains drawn from one sample of a study of vaccination and CD4 T cells after COVID-19. The antigens these receptors bind are not known. In TCRdb, the PCR reads were re-called with MiXCR into one record per CDR3 protein. In the table there are more than 20,000 distinct CDR3 sequences, about 33% of which are singletons. Sequences were obtained from cultured CD4+ T cells from blood. All receptors come from a human donor with COVID-19. The CDR3 runs from the conserved cysteine through the conserved F or W. Fields, in order: D gene, clone size, J gene, V gene, CDR3 protein, CDR3 DNA. A D gene is named only where the DNA matches it firmly. Some rows mark clone size as missing; the rest say once, few, many or name a class of expanded clone.

- | few | TRBJ2-7 | TRBV7-3 | CASSLRQGGDEQYF | TGTGCCAGCAGCTTAAGGCAGGGGGGCGACGAGCAGTACTTC
- | - | TRBJ1-1 | TRBV6-5 | CASSYPPEAFF | TGTGCCAGCAGTTACCCCCCTGAAGCTTTCTTT
TRBD1 | - | TRBJ2-5 | TRBV6-1 | CASQTGQETQYF | TGTGCCAGTCAGACAGGGCAAGAGACCCAGTACTTC
- | - | TRBJ1-2 | TRBV5-5 | CASSLGSNYGYTF | TGTGCCAGCAGCTTGGGTAGTAACTATGGCTACACCTTC
TRBD1 | few | TRBJ2-3 | TRBV7-9 | CASSLEPGQGPDTQYF | TGTGCCAGCAGCTTAGAACCGGGACAGGGTCCAGATACGCAGTATTTT
- | medium-sized | TRBJ1-6 | TRBV27 | CASRGSYNSPLHF | TGTGCCAGCAGGGGCTCCTATAATTCACCCCTCCACTTT
TRBD2 | - | TRBJ2-1 | TRBV6-5 | CASSYSQRGGHEQFF | TGTGCCAGCAGTTACTCCCAGCGGGGGGGCCATGAGCAGTTCTTC
- | few | TRBJ1-1 | TRBV27 | CASSYMARAEAFF | TGTGCCAGCAGTTATATGGCAAGGGCTGAAGCTTTCTTT
- | - | TRBJ2-7 | TRBV6-2/TRBV6-3 | CASSNPGTPQYF | TGTGCCAGCAGTAACCCAGGGACGCCCCAGTACTTC
TRBD2 | - | TRBJ2-5 | TRBV12-3/TRBV12-4 | CASSKAGEYQETQYF | TGTGCCAGCAGTAAAGCGGGGGAGTACCAAGAGACCCAGTACTTC
TRBD1 | - | TRBJ1-2 | TRBV18 | CASSPREGGDGYTF | TGTGCCAGCTCACCACGAGAAGGGGGCGACGGCTACACCTTC
- | - | TRBJ1-1 | TRBV11-3 | CASSLNQNTEAFF | TGTGCCAGCAGCTTAAACCAGAACACTGAAGCTTTCTTT
- | once | TRBJ2-7 | TRBV12-3/TRBV12-4 | CASSRGEGGSYEQYF | TGTGCCAGCAGTCGAGGGGAAGGGGGCTCCTACGAGCAGTACTTC
TRBD2 | - | TRBJ2-1 | TRBV9 | CASSESGGTSYNEQFF | TGTGCCAGCAGCGAAAGCGGGGGGACCTCCTACAATGAGCAGTTCTTC
- | - | TRBJ1-5 | TRBV20-1 | CSARLDGPNRNQPQHF | TGCAGTGCTAGATTGGACGGCCCAAACCGCAATCAGCCCCAGCATTTT
- | - | TRBJ1-4 | TRBV20-1 | CSARQPTSGEKLFF | TGCAGTGCTAGACAACCAACCTCAGGTGAAAAACTGTTTTTT
- | - | TRBJ1-1 | TRBV7-8 | CASGGVSQRGAFF | TGTGCCAGCGGCGGTGTCTCCCAGAGGGGAGCTTTCTTT
- | few | TRBJ2-2 | TRBV20-1 | CSARRIGVGTGELFF | TGCAGTGCTAGGCGGATAGGGGTTGGCACCGGGGAGCTGTTTTTT
- | - | TRBJ1-2 | TRBV5-1 | CASSFREGNYGYTF | TGCGCCAGCAGCTTTCGGGAGGGTAACTATGGCTACACCTTC
TRBD1 | few | TRBJ1-6 | TRBV25-1 | CASSLGTGGSSPLHF | TGTGCCAGCAGTTTGGGGACAGGGGGTAGCTCACCCCTCCACTTT
TRBD2 | - | TRBJ2-3 | TRBV19 | CASERDPRGGTQYF | TGTGCCAGCGAAAGGGACCCCCGGGGGGGTACGCAGTATTTT
TRBD2 | few | TRBJ2-5 | TRBV20-1 | CSARAAGGLETQYF | TGCAGTGCTAGAGCAGCGGGGGGGCTGGAGACCCAGTACTTC
- | few | TRBJ1-5 | TRBV27 | CASRMTESNQPQHF | TGTGCCAGCAGGATGACGGAGAGCAATCAGCCCCAGCATTTT
- | few | TRBJ1-1 | TRBV2 | CASAWGTNTEAFF | TGTGCCAGCGCCTGGGGGACGAACACTGAAGCTTTCTTT
- | few | TRBJ1-2 | TRBV18 | CASSPFDRSGGYGYTF | TGTGCCAGCTCACCATTCGACAGGTCGGGGGGGTATGGCTACACCTTC
TRBD2 | - | TRBJ2-3 | TRBV5-1 | CASSRLAGDLTDTQYF | TGCGCCAGCAGTCGATTAGCGGGGGACCTCACAGATACGCAGTATTTT
- | - | TRBJ2-5 | TRBV4-2 | CASSQAGGQETQYF | TGTGCCAGCAGCCAAGCTGGGGGACAAGAGACCCAGTACTTC
TRBD1 | medium-sized | TRBJ1-5 | TRBV7-6 | CASSPDRNSNQPQHF | TGTGCCAGCAGCCCGGACAGGAATAGCAATCAGCCCCAGCATTTT
- | - | TRBJ2-3 | TRBV18 | CAGSPPPDTQYF | TGTGCCGGCTCACCACCCCCCGATACGCAGTATTTT
TRBD1 | - | TRBJ2-7 | TRBV6-5 | CASSYGTGGMGYEQYF | TGTGCCAGCAGTTACGGGACAGGGGGAATGGGCTACGAGCAGTACTTC
- | - | TRBJ1-5 | TRBV19 | CASRTLAGRPYSNQPQHF | TGTGCCAGCAGGACGTTAGCCGGGCGCCCATATAGCAATCAGCCCCAGCATTTT
TRBD2 | few | TRBJ2-1 | TRBV6-1 | CASRRVLSGGNEQFF | TGTGCCAGCAGGCGGGTCCTGAGCGGGGGTAATGAGCAGTTCTTC
TRBD2 | few | TRBJ2-7 | TRBV6-5 | CASSSPSGYEQYF | TGTGCCAGCAGTTCTCCTAGCGGGTACGAGCAGTACTTC
- | medium-sized | TRBJ1-5 | TRBV7-9 | CASSSGLRPQHF | TGTGCCAGCAGCTCGGGTTTGCGGCCCCAGCATTTT
TRBD2 | - | TRBJ2-3 | TRBV5-1 | CASRKGLATDTQYF | TGCGCCAGCAGAAAAGGACTAGCCACAGATACGCAGTATTTT
- | - | TRBJ1-1 | TRBV6-1 | CASSPRRGNTEAFF | TGTGCCAGCAGCCCTCGGCGGGGGAACACTGAAGCTTTCTTT
- | few | TRBJ2-2 | TRBV11-2 | CASRRPGQGTGELFF | TGTGCCAGCAGGAGACCGGGACAAGGCACCGGGGAGCTGTTTTTT
- | - | TRBJ2-1 | TRBV11-3 | CASSSGLRGSYNEQFF | TGTGCCAGCAGCTCCGGTTTGAGGGGCTCCTACAATGAGCAGTTCTTC
TRBD1 | - | TRBJ2-2 | TRBV19 | CASGKQGVNAGELFF | TGTGCCAGTGGAAAACAGGGGGTGAACGCCGGGGAGCTGTTTTTT
- | - | TRBJ1-2 | TRBV5-1 | CASSLGNNNYGYTF | TGCGCCAGCAGCTTGGGTAACAATAACTATGGCTACACCTTC
- | - | TRBJ2-1 | TRBV11-2 | CASSPGLSYNEQFF | TGTGCCAGCAGCCCAGGGCTCTCCTACAATGAGCAGTTCTTC